This TCR beta chain came from a study of shared clonotypes between healthy human individuals. General study points: A handful of donors had roughly 5.2% of their naive CD4 clonotypes in common.

This CDR3 spans 16 amino acids. V dropped 3 bases and J dropped 4 bases, with 16 bases sitting between them. The V gene's germline CDR1 is LNHDA and CDR2 SQIVND (reference sequence). Sequenced by immunoSEQ multiplex PCR; TCRdb stores in-frame clones only, minus some. In the table there are around 2.1 million clones, about 92% of which are singletons. CD45RO-negative cells were positively selected for CCR7, leaving out terminally differentiated effector memory CD45RA+ cells. Concerning this clone itself: The target antigen is unknown.

Sequencing input: naive CD8+ T cells from PBMCs. The receptor's source is a man aged 18-30 years in good health. Some clones in this sample may be carry-over from other donors' samples. The chain carries TRBV19 and TRBJ2-1; D might be TRBD2 (5 bases). CDR3 DNA: TGTGCCAGTAGTATTCAAAGGACTTTGGGTTACAATGAGCAGTTCTTC. It specifies CASSIQRTLGYNEQFF.